Listed below are T cell receptor beta chains from one sample, sequenced in a study of shared clonotypes between healthy human individuals. Measured with immunoSEQ multiplex PCR; TCRdb has only the in-frame clones, and not every one. The table includes around 1.1 million clones, 77% detected once. Sequencing input: memory CD4+ T cells from PBMCs. These receptors were taken from a man younger than 30 in good health. Some clones in this sample may be carry-over from other donors' samples. CDR3s include the opening cysteine and the closing phenylalanine or tryptophan. Each record gives: V gene, J gene, D gene, clone size, CDR3 protein, CDR3 DNA. D genes are given only for firm matches. Rows give clone size only sometimes, using once, few, many, or a class for an expanded clone.

V gene: TRBV28
J gene: TRBJ2-5
D gene: .
clone size: .
CDR3 protein: CASSLRDSWGETQYF
CDR3 DNA: TGTGCCAGCAGTTTACGCGACTCGTGGGGGGAGACCCAGTACTTC

V gene: TRBV5-1
J gene: TRBJ1-4
D gene: TRBD1
clone size: many
CDR3 protein: CASSVGTGSEKLFF
CDR3 DNA: TGCGCCAGCAGCGTTGGGACAGGGTCTGAAAAACTGTTTTTT

V gene: TRBV7-2
J gene: TRBJ1-2
D gene: .
clone size: .
CDR3 protein: CASSLVQGNYGYTF
CDR3 DNA: TGTGCCAGCAGCTTAGTTCAGGGAAACTATGGCTACACCTTC

V gene: TRBV10-3
J gene: TRBJ2-3
D gene: .
clone size: .
CDR3 protein: CATGVNTDTQYF
CDR3 DNA: TGTGCCACGGGGGTCAACACAGATACGCAGTATTTT

V gene: TRBV19
J gene: TRBJ2-3
D gene: .
clone size: .
CDR3 protein: CASSKRLADTQYF
CDR3 DNA: TGTGCCAGTAGTAAGCGACTAGCAGATACGCAGTATTTT

V gene: TRBV5-4
J gene: TRBJ2-1
D gene: TRBD2
clone size: .
CDR3 protein: CASSLGAGVTYNEQFF
CDR3 DNA: TGTGCCAGCAGCTTGGGGGCGGGAGTGACCTACAATGAGCAGTTCTTC

V gene: TRBV5-1
J gene: TRBJ2-2
D gene: TRBD1
clone size: .
CDR3 protein: CASSRRGQVKDGELFF
CDR3 DNA: TGCGCCAGCAGCCGCCGGGGACAGGTGAAAGACGGGGAGCTGTTTTTT

V gene: TRBV6-4
J gene: TRBJ1-2
D gene: .
clone size: .
CDR3 protein: CASSDGQGYGYTF
CDR3 DNA: TGTGCCAGCAGTGACGGTCAGGGCTATGGCTACACCTTC

V gene: TRBV6-1
J gene: TRBJ1-1
D gene: .
clone size: .
CDR3 protein: CASSSVGGYTEAFF
CDR3 DNA: TGTGCCAGCAGTTCGGTGGGGGGGTACACTGAAGCTTTCTTT

V gene: TRBV2
J gene: TRBJ2-7
D gene: TRBD2
clone size: .
CDR3 protein: CASSALVSTGGTYEQYF
CDR3 DNA: TGTGCCAGCAGTGCCCTTGTTTCGACGGGGGGAACCTACGAGCAGTACTTC

V gene: TRBV11-2
J gene: TRBJ2-2
D gene: .
clone size: .
CDR3 protein: CASSLVGMNTGELFF
CDR3 DNA: TGTGCCAGCAGCTTAGTGGGCATGAACACCGGGGAGCTGTTTTTT

V gene: TRBV11-2
J gene: TRBJ2-7
D gene: .
clone size: .
CDR3 protein: CASSFLGHSYEQYF
CDR3 DNA: TGTGCCAGCAGCTTTCTAGGACACTCCTACGAGCAGTACTTC

V gene: TRBV7-2
J gene: TRBJ1-1
D gene: .
clone size: .
CDR3 protein: CASSPPIGLNTEAFF
CDR3 DNA: TGTGCCAGCAGCCCGCCAATAGGCCTTAACACTGAAGCTTTCTTT

V gene: TRBV2
J gene: TRBJ2-7
D gene: TRBD1
clone size: .
CDR3 protein: CANTDRAYEQYF
CDR3 DNA: TGTGCCAACACCGACAGGGCCTACGAGCAGTACTTC

V gene: TRBV25-1
J gene: TRBJ2-6
D gene: TRBD1
clone size: few
CDR3 protein: CASSASTGEAGANVLTF
CDR3 DNA: TGTGCCAGCAGTGCCAGTACAGGGGAAGCTGGGGCCAACGTCCTGACTTTC